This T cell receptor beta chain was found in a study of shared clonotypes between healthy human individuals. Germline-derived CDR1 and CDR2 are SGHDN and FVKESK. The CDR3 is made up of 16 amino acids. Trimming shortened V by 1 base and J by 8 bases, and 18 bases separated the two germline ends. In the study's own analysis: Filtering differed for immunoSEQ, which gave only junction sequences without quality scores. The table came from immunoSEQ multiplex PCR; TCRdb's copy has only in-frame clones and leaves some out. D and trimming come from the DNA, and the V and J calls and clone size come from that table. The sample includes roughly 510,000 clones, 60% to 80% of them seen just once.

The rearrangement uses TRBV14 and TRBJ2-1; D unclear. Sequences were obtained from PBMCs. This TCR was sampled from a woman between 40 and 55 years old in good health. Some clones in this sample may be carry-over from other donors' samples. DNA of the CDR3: TGTGCCAGCAGCCAAGCTCTACTTCCTCGGCGGTATGAGCAGTTCTTC. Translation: CASSQALLPRRYEQFF.